This T cell receptor (beta chain) derives from a study of tumour-infiltrating T cells in Burkitt lymphoma. Turning to the study itself: This cohort included all epidemiological subtypes of Burkitt lymphoma. Overall and progression-free survival were predicted by productive clonality.

Germline V lookup: CDR1 MNHNS, CDR2 SASEGT. This CDR3 is 15 amino acids long. The ends were cut back, 7 bases at V and 8 bases at J, with 20 bases in the middle. The protocol was immunoSEQ multiplex PCR, while the TCRdb copy is restricted to in-frame clones and leaves out a portion. The top ten clones hold roughly 2.8% of a sample with tens of thousands of clones, roughly 30% of them seen once. The source is a human donor with Burkitt lymphoma. V and J are TRBV6-1 and TRBJ1-4; D is perhaps TRBD1 (5 bases). The sequencing input was tumor tissue. The CDR3 loop reads CASKVLGAEGEKLFF. The CDR3 nucleotides read TGTGCCAGCAAGGTCTTAGGGGCCGAGGGGGAAAAACTGTTTTTT.